The present T cell receptor beta chain was sequenced within a study of blood T cell repertoires in COVID-19 (TCRdb year 2020). At the level of the whole study: The collaborator samples originated in the United States, Italy and Spain and spanned the acute and convalescent phases of COVID-19. The material from the prospective study consisted of cDNA or gDNA derived from T cells, B-cell-depleted T cells, or PBMCs. The dataset comprised deeply sampled blood TCRbeta repertoires from subjects exposed to, actively infected with, or recovered from COVID-19. A freely available public database, intended as a resource for researchers studying the immune response to SARS-CoV-2, is where the repertoires were released. The samples were drawn from the first 160 participants of the ongoing ImmuneRACE study and from some 1,300 subjects provided by 6 global collaborators. Nearly every sample came with metadata listing a de-identified subject ID, COVID-19 status, age in years and sex. Where HLA class I and class II types were available, the types were taken from metadata supplied by the sample provider, not from assay-based typing.

This clone was detected a few times. No antigen is known for it. Base qualities are not provided; no much larger clone lies one nucleotide away. The full study reports these points: The amount of clinical and demographic metadata varied by source and participant and was provided uncurated.

The V end loses 0 bases and the J end loses 1 base, and a stretch of 9 bases separates them. The germline V gene encodes CDR1 MNHNS and CDR2 SASEGT. The CDR3, from cysteine to phenylalanine, totals 15 residues. The only DNA kept is the CDR3, 45 bases in frame from the first base. The immunoSEQ Assay, a bias-controlled multiplex PCR, was used to amplify TCRbeta CDR3 regions from genomic DNA. Concerning the study's data processing: Nucleated cell counts per sample were estimated from amplification of reference gene primers within the assay. To quantify the absolute abundance of each unique TCRbeta CDR3 rearrangement, sequence reads were collapsed and filtered. For each sample, productive Simpson clonality was calculated as the square root of Simpson's diversity index across productive rearrangements. As stored in TCRdb, this immuneACCESS dataset retains in-frame rearrangements with V and J assigned. A fraction of the clones does not appear; measured against another copy, unresolved V genes explain less than half of the discrepancy, and the remainder lacks a known reason. V, J and clone size were drawn from that table, and D and trimming were deduced from the DNA. The sample records about 410,000 clones, about 89% of which are singletons. The ten largest clonotypes hold about 1.4% of the sample.

One collaborating source in Seattle enrolled patients during active infection and followed them longitudinally through the course of disease. Collaborating institutions collected whole blood in K2EDTA tubes following their own protocols. Collaborator samples were shipped for TCRbeta analysis as frozen whole blood, isolated PBMCs, or DNA extracted from either sample type. The sample was peripheral blood. The sequence came from a woman aged 40-49 years with COVID-19, enrolled during active disease. The rearrangement combines TRBV6-1 with TRBJ1-1, with the D gene uncertain. CDR3 region: CASSEAGRENTEAFF. Here is the DNA: TGTGCCAGCAGTGAAGCGGGGAGGGAGAACACTGAAGCTTTCTTT.